Listed here are 30 T cell receptor beta chains from one sample, sequenced in a study of shared clonotypes between healthy human individuals. Sequencing used immunoSEQ multiplex PCR; TCRdb keeps in-frame clones, though not all of them. The table has about 2,200,000 clones, 85% to 95% seen once; the top ten hold 1.5% to 2%. Positive CCR7 selection of CD45RO-negative cells yielded the naive CD8 cells, and terminally differentiated effector memory CD45RA+ cells were excluded. Sequenced: naive CD8+ T cells from PBMCs. These receptors came from a man between 18 and 35 years old in good health. Some clones in this sample may be carry-over from other donors' samples.

The CDR3: CATGRAGRYEQYF. CDR3 DNA: TGCGCCACTGGACGGGCCGGGAGGTACGAGCAGTACTTC. V gene TRBV10-2 combines with J gene TRBJ2-7, with 7 bases fitting TRBD2. The CDR3 totals 13 residues. Germline V gene sequence: CDR1 WSHSY, CDR2 SAAADI. Germline trimming cut 10 bases from V and 4 bases from J; bases unmatched to any gene: 10.

V usage is TRBV27 and J usage is TRBJ2-7; a weak D match, TRBD2 (6 bases). This CDR3 is 11 amino acids long. Germline CDR1 and CDR2: MNHEY and SMNVEV (reference sequence). V was cut by 6 bases and J by 6 bases, with 9 bases left in between. CDR3 sequence (DNA): TGTGCCAGCAGAATGGGGGGCGAGCAGTACTTC. It codes for CASRMGGEQYF.

The rearrangement links TRBV5-1 to TRBJ1-1; 7 nucleotides agree with TRBD1. Germline values: CDR1 SGHRS, CDR2 YFSETQ. The junction had 7 bases not matched to a gene; V was cut back by 5 bases and J by 0 bases. The CDR3 sequence is 15 residues long. CDR3 loop: CASRREGQMNTEAFF. CDR3 DNA: TGCGCCAGCAGGAGAGAGGGACAGATGAACACTGAAGCTTTCTTT.

V gene TRBV29-1 combines with J gene TRBJ2-5; 8 bases fit TRBD1. V lost 0 bases to trimming and J lost 3 bases; unmatched junction nucleotides: 6. CDR1 is SQVTM and CDR2 is ANQGSEA in the germline V gene. The CDR3 has 15 residues. The CDR3 region has the DNA TGCAGCGTTGAAGAAACGGGACAGGCTAAAGAGACCCAGTACTTC. Its protein is CSVEETGQAKETQYF. The full variable domain, its missing parts supplied by reference TRBV29-1 and TRBJ2-5, is SAVISQKPSRDICQRGTSLTIQCQVDSQVTMMFWYRQQPGQSLTLIATANQGSEATYESGFVIDKFPISRPNLTFSTLTVSNMSPEDSSIYLCSVEETGQAKETQYFGPGTRLLVL.

The J gene is TRBJ2-1, the V gene TRBV29-1, with TRBD2 matching over 9 bases. The CDR3 totals 14 residues. Trimming cost V 7 bases and J 9 bases; bases outside gene matches: 13. Germline-derived CDR1 and CDR2 are SQVTM and ANQGSEA. The CDR3 is CSGTGTSRPPEQFF. The CDR3 DNA sequence: TGCAGCGGTACCGGGACTAGCAGACCACCTGAGCAGTTCTTC.

J is TRBJ2-1 and V is TRBV11-3; either TRBD1 or TRBD2 may fit D (5 bases each). This CDR3 spans 15 amino acids. V dropped 5 bases and J dropped 4 bases, with 15 bases sitting between them. CDR1 is SGHNT, CDR2 YENEEA, per germline. CDR3 coding DNA: TGTGCCAGCAGCGACACAGGAGGCGAATACAATGAGCAGTTCTTC. This gives the protein CASSDTGGEYNEQFF.

The rearrangement joins TRBV28 to TRBJ1-5; 7 nucleotides align to TRBD1. CDR1 and CDR2 from the germline V gene are MDHEN and SYDVKM. V lost 6 bases and J lost 12; bases outside the gene matches: 14. This CDR3 region has 14 residues. Here the CDR3 DNA reads TGTGCCAGCAGCCCACCGGGACAGTCTTTCGTCCAGCATTTT. It codes for CASSPPGQSFVQHF.

The J gene is TRBJ1-2, the V gene TRBV4-1; maybe TRBD1 (6 bases). The CDR3 has 17 residues. CDR1 is MGHRA, CDR2 YSYEKL, per germline. V lost 4 bases, J lost 4 bases, and 22 bases lay in between. The DNA for the CDR3 is TGCGCCAGCAGCCGATATAGCGGACACAGGGACACCTATGGCTACACCTTC. Protein sequence: CASSRYSGHRDTYGYTF.

This chain uses TRBV9 with TRBJ1-3, with 8 bases matching TRBD1. The CDR3 sequence is 15 residues long. The ends lost 4 bases at V and 4 bases at J; junction bases unmatched: 7. CDR1 and CDR2 (germline): SGDLS, YYNGEE. CDR3 residues: CASSFGTGSGNTIYF. The CDR3 nucleotides read TGTGCCAGCAGCTTTGGGACAGGCTCAGGAAACACCATATATTTT.

This chain uses TRBV27 with TRBJ2-7, with 8 bases lining up with TRBD2. Trimming removed 5 bases from V and 1 base from J; junction bases left unmatched: 4. Germline CDR1 MNHEY, CDR2 SMNVEV (reference sequence). The CDR3 contains 14 residues. CDR3 DNA sequence: TGTGCCAGCAGTCAAGCGGGAGAGTCCTACGAGCAGTACTTC. It specifies CASSQAGESYEQYF.

The rearrangement links TRBV27 to TRBJ2-5; D is uncertain. Germline-derived CDR1 and CDR2 are MNHEY and SMNVEV (reference sequence). This CDR3 contains 14 residues. V lost 2 bases and J lost 0, with 7 bases in between. The DNA for the CDR3 is TGTGCCAGCAGTTTAATAGGGAACCAAGAGACCCAGTACTTC. Its protein product is CASSLIGNQETQYF.

The rearrangement links TRBV27 to TRBJ1-1; D remains unclear. The ends were cut back, 4 bases at V and 4 bases at J, with 19 bases in the middle. The CDR3 spans 16 residues. CDR1 MNHEY and CDR2 SMNVEV come from the germline V gene (reference sequence). This CDR3 reads CASSYRGGGRGTEAFF. CDR3 in DNA: TGTGCCAGCAGTTACCGGGGAGGAGGGCGAGGCACTGAAGCTTTCTTT.

The J gene is TRBJ2-7, the V gene TRBV5-6; D may match TRBD1 or TRBD2 (5 bases each). V shed 4 bases and J shed 2 bases, with 16 bases lying between them. This CDR3 has 15 residues. The germline V gene has CDR1 SGHDT and CDR2 YYEEEE. The CDR3 bases are TGTGCCAGCAGCCCCCCCGGGGCTAGAACCTACGAGCAGTACTTC. Amino acids: CASSPPGARTYEQYF. Full variable domain (missing parts from reference TRBV5-6 and TRBJ2-7): DAGVTQSPTHLIKTRGQQVTLRCSPKSGHDTVSWYQQALGQGPQFIFQYYEEEERQRGNFPDRFSGHQFPNYSSELNVNALLLGDSALYLCASSPPGARTYEQYFGPGTRLTVT.

V gene TRBV7-6 combines with J gene TRBJ1-3, with D possibly TRBD1 on 6 matching bases. This CDR3 comprises 13 residues. Germline CDR1 and CDR2: SGHVS and FNYEAQ. V lost 5 bases, J lost 8 bases, and 13 bases lay in between. For the CDR3, the DNA is TGTGCCAGCAGCCTCCAAGGGGGAGACACCATATATTTT. This gives the protein CASSLQGGDTIYF.

There are a few counts of this clone. This sequence joins TRBV7-2 and TRBJ1-1, with 9 bases lining up with TRBD1. Germline-derived CDR1 and CDR2 are SGHTA and FQGNSA. Unmatched junction bases numbered 8, after V lost 5 bases and J lost 4 bases. The CDR3 spans 15 residues. The CDR3 is CASSPGTGLSTEAFF. The CDR3 region has the DNA TGTGCCAGCAGCCCAGGGACAGGGCTTAGCACTGAAGCTTTCTTT.

This chain links TRBV10-3 with TRBJ2-1; TRBD1 might be the D (6 bases). Germline V lookup: CDR1 ENHRY, CDR2 SYGVKD. V dropped 9 bases and J dropped 3 bases, with 15 bases sitting between them. This CDR3 spans 14 amino acids. The CDR3 bases are TGTGCCATTTCCGGGACAAGTAACTACAATGAGCAGTTCTTC. Its translation is CAISGTSNYNEQFF.

This chain connects TRBV30 to TRBJ2-1, with a possible D match to TRBD2 (6 bases). This CDR3 is built from 18 residues. The germline CDR1 and CDR2 sequences are GTSNPN and SVGIG (reference sequence). V lost 3 bases to trimming and J lost 4 bases, with 25 bases between them. The CDR3 DNA follows: TGTGCCTGGAGGCCCCCGGAGGGCCCACCCTTCCTATACAATGAGCAGTTCTTC. Residues: CAWRPPEGPPFLYNEQFF.

V is TRBV7-6 and J is TRBJ2-1; 9 bases line up with TRBD1. Germline trimming cut 11 bases from V and 2 bases from J; bases unmatched to any gene: 4. The CDR3 runs to 13 residues. Germline lookup yields CDR1 SGHVS and CDR2 FNYEAQ. The CDR3 DNA follows: TGTGCCGGGGGACAGGGAGCCTACAATGAGCAGTTCTTC. Its protein is CAGGQGAYNEQFF.

The chain carries TRBV29-1 and TRBJ2-5, with TRBD2 matching over 10 bases. The J call may be wrong; the DNA end is better matched by TRBJ2-7. This CDR3 region has 12 residues. The germline gives CDR1 SQVTM, CDR2 ANQGSEA. Here the CDR3 reads CSVEGTSDEQYF. CDR3 nucleotide sequence: TGCAGCGTTGAGGGGACTAGCGACGAGCAGTACTTC.

The genes are TRBV28 and TRBJ1-3, with D tentatively TRBD1 (5 bases). CDR3 length equals 15 residues. CDR1 and CDR2 from the germline V gene are MDHEN and SYDVKM. V dropped 0 bases and J dropped 1 base, with 7 bases sitting between them. In nucleotides, the CDR3 is TGTGCCAGCAGTTTATGGTCAGGGTCTGGAAACACCATATATTTT. Its translation: CASSLWSGSGNTIYF.

The CDR3: CASSPRVLYRGQSTDTQYF. Written as DNA, the CDR3 is TGTGCCAGCAGTCCAAGGGTCCTTTACAGGGGGCAAAGCACAGATACGCAGTATTTT. J is TRBJ2-3 and V is TRBV27; 9 bases fit TRBD1. The CDR3 sequence is 19 residues long. In germline, CDR1 is MNHEY, CDR2 SMNVEV (reference sequence). Trimming took 5 bases from V and 0 from J; bases not matched to a gene: 15.

Details on this clone: The same CDR3 is also encoded by other DNA sequences in this sample. The chain combines TRBV27 with TRBJ2-1, with 7 bases identical to TRBD1. The junction had 9 bases not matched to a gene; V was cut back by 3 bases and J by 4 bases. CDR1 and CDR2 (germline): MNHEY, SMNVEV (reference sequence). This CDR3 is built from 16 residues. CDR3 nucleotide sequence: TGTGCCAGCAGTTTGTCACCCGGGACAGCTTACAATGAGCAGTTCTTC. Translated: CASSLSPGTAYNEQFF.

In the case of this clone: At the DNA level, this CDR3 is encoded by other sequences in the same sample as well. The chain is built from TRBV15 and TRBJ2-7; D is perhaps TRBD2 (6 bases). This CDR3 comprises 13 residues. CDR1 is LNHNV and CDR2 is YYDKDF in the germline V gene (reference sequence). The ends were cut back, 3 bases at V and 6 bases at J, with 12 bases in the middle. This CDR3 reads CATSREKGGEQYF. CDR3 DNA sequence: TGTGCCACCAGCAGGGAAAAGGGAGGCGAGCAGTACTTC.

The chain is built from TRBV6-1 and TRBJ1-2; D is possibly TRBD1 (5 bases). The V gene's germline CDR1 is MNHNS and CDR2 SASEGT. Trimming removed 9 bases from V and 8 bases from J, with 16 bases in between. The CDR3 has 12 residues. CDR3 protein: CASKTRAGGYTF. For the CDR3, the DNA is TGTGCCAGTAAGACCCGAGCAGGGGGCTACACCTTC.

This clone was counted once. The chain carries TRBV4-3 and TRBJ2-7; TRBD2 is a possible D gene (6 bases). CDR1 is LGHNA, CDR2 YSLEER, per germline. This CDR3 has 15 amino acids. The V gene lost 4 bases and the J gene lost 0 bases, with 13 bases spanning the gap. The CDR3, as DNA: TGCGCCAGCAGCCTTTTCTACGGGAGCTCCTACGAGCAGTACTTC. This translates into CASSLFYGSSYEQYF.

The chain combines TRBV29-1 with TRBJ2-7; D perhaps matches TRBD2 (6 bases). The germline V and J ends were trimmed by 0 bases and 4 bases, with 13 bases remaining between them. The CDR3 is 14 residues long. Per the germline V gene, CDR1 is SQVTM and CDR2 is ANQGSEA. For the CDR3, the DNA is TGCAGCGTTGAAGAAGGCGGGGTCGGTTACGAGCAGTACTTC. The encoded protein is CSVEEGGVGYEQYF.

This sequence joins TRBV6-1 and TRBJ1-1, with 7 bases that match TRBD1. Unmatched junction bases numbered 9, after V lost 6 bases and J lost 5 bases. CDR1 is MNHNS, CDR2 SASEGT, per germline. The CDR3 spans 14 residues. This CDR3 is CASRGGGRGTEAFF. DNA for the CDR3: TGTGCCAGCAGGGGAGGGGGCAGGGGAACTGAAGCTTTCTTT.

The V gene is TRBV27, the J gene TRBJ2-5, with TRBD2 identical over 12 bases. The CDR3 has 16 residues. Germline V gene sequence: CDR1 MNHEY, CDR2 SMNVEV (reference sequence). After removal of 5 bases from V and 4 bases from J, the junction contained 8 bases not matched to a gene. CDR3 sequence (DNA): TGTGCCAGCAGTCCGACCCTACTAGCGGGAGGAGAGACCCAGTACTTC. This gives the protein CASSPTLLAGGETQYF.

The V gene is TRBV11-3, the J gene TRBJ2-1, with TRBD2 as a possible D gene (6 bases). V lost 1 base, J lost 8 bases, and 27 bases lay in between. The CDR3 totals 19 residues. CDR1 is SGHNT and CDR2 is YENEEA in the germline V gene. In DNA form, the CDR3 reads TGTGCCAGCAGCTTAGGGTTATTGGGAACTAGCATTTTCGGTGATGAGCAGTTCTTC. Its translation is CASSLGLLGTSIFGDEQFF.

The CDR3: CAIKPDSTTNEKLFF. The CDR3 DNA sequence: TGTGCCATCAAGCCCGACAGTACAACTAATGAAAAACTGTTTTTT. The V call is TRBV10-3, the J call TRBJ1-4; maybe TRBD1 (5 bases). Germline CDR1 ENHRY, CDR2 SYGVKD. V dropped 7 bases and J dropped 0 bases, with 12 bases sitting between them. The length of the CDR3 is 15 residues.